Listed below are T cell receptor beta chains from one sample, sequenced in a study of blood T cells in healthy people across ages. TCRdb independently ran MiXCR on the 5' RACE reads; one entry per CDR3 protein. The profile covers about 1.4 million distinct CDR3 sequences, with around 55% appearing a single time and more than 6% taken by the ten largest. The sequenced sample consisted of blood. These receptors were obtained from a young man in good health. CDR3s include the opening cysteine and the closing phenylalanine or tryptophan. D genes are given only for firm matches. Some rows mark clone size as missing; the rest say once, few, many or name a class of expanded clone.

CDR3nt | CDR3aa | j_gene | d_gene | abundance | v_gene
TGTGCCAGCAGTTACTCAATATACAATGAGCAGTTCTTC | CASSYSIYNEQFF | TRBJ2-1 | . | . | TRBV6-6
TGTGCCAGCAGCCAAGATCGGCATCTAGGCGAGCAGTACTTC | CASSQDRHLGEQYF | TRBJ2-7 | . | few | TRBV3-1
TGTGCCGGCAGTTTAGCGGGCACAGACCGTAATGAAAAACTGTTTTTT | CAGSLAGTDRNEKLFF | TRBJ1-4 | . | . | TRBV12-3/TRBV12-4
TGTGCCAGCAGGGAACAACGGGAGTTCGAAGCTTTCTTT | CASREQREFEAFF | TRBJ1-1 | . | . | TRBV6-4
TGTGCCAGCAGCTTAGGGGGTTCTGGAACCTACGAGCAGTACTTC | CASSLGGSGTYEQYF | TRBJ2-7 | . | many | TRBV7-9
TGTGCCAGCAGGATGGGACAGTCCTACGAGCAGTACTTC | CASRMGQSYEQYF | TRBJ2-7 | TRBD1 | . | TRBV6-5
TGTGCCAGCAGCTTAATAGTTAGCGCCCAAGAGACCCAGTACTTC | CASSLIVSAQETQYF | TRBJ2-5 | . | . | TRBV7-6
TGTGCCAGCAGAGGCGGACGAGGCGGGCTCACCTACGAGCAGTACTTC | CASRGGRGGLTYEQYF | TRBJ2-7 | . | few | TRBV5-5
TGTGCCAGCAGCCCACGGGACAGGGTAAATAGTGGTACGCAGTATTTT | CASSPRDRVNSGTQYF | TRBJ2-3 | TRBD1 | . | TRBV4-2
TGTGCCATCGCGGGAGACTACTACGAGCAGTACTTC | CAIAGDYYEQYF | TRBJ2-7 | TRBD2 | . | TRBV10-3
TGTGCCACCACGAGGGGGACAGGGGAATACGAGCAGTACTTC | CATTRGTGEYEQYF | TRBJ2-7 | TRBD1 | few | TRBV10-3
TGTGCCAGCAGCCTCGGACAGATAACCAGCTACGAGCAGTACTTC | CASSLGQITSYEQYF | TRBJ2-7 | . | once | TRBV28
TGTGCCAGCACCTTAATCCTAGCGGATATAGCCAAAAACATTCAGTACTTC | CASTLILADIAKNIQYF | TRBJ2-4 | TRBD2 | few | TRBV12-3/TRBV12-4
TGTGCCAGCAGCTCAGGGGCCCGGGGCCTCTATGGCTACACCTTC | CASSSGARGLYGYTF | TRBJ1-2 | . | . | TRBV14
TGCAGTGCTAGAGATTTGGACAGCTATAATGAGCAGTTCTTC | CSARDLDSYNEQFF | TRBJ2-1 | . | few | TRBV20-1
TGTGCCAGCAGCTTAACTTCTGGGGGGGGTAATGAGCAGTTCTTC | CASSLTSGGGNEQFF | TRBJ2-1 | TRBD2 | few | TRBV7-9
TGTGCCAGCAGCTGGCCCGGGACAGAGTACGAGCAGTACTTC | CASSWPGTEYEQYF | TRBJ2-7 | TRBD1 | . | TRBV7-8
TGCGCCAGCAGCTGGGGAGGTACAAGAATAGTGAACACTGAAGCTTTCTTT | CASSWGGTRIVNTEAFF | TRBJ1-1 | . | . | TRBV5-1
TGCAGTGCTGCCGCTCCGGGACAGGGGGCGCATGGCTATGGCTACACCTTC | CSAAAPGQGAHGYGYTF | TRBJ1-2 | TRBD1 | few | TRBV20-1
TGTGCCAGCAGCCAAGATATCACCTTAGCAAATGAGCAGTTCTTC | CASSQDITLANEQFF | TRBJ2-1 | . | . | TRBV3-1
TGCAGTGCTAGAGATTCGGCAGCGGGAGGGCCGCAGACCCAGTACTTC | CSARDSAAGGPQTQYF | TRBJ2-5 | TRBD2 | once | TRBV20-1
TGTGCCAGCAGCCAAGGACTAGCGGGAGGGCCCGGCGAGCAGTACTTC | CASSQGLAGGPGEQYF | TRBJ2-7 | TRBD2 | . | TRBV7-2
TGTGCCAGCAACCAAGATGGGACTAGCGGAGACAATGAGCAGTTCTTC | CASNQDGTSGDNEQFF | TRBJ2-1 | TRBD2 | . | TRBV4-2
TGTGCCAGCAGCAACTCAGGGGAAAGCTCCTACAATGAGCAGTTCTTC | CASSNSGESSYNEQFF | TRBJ2-1 | . | . | TRBV27
TGTGCCAGCAGTCCCAGTCCGGTCTATGGCTACACCTTC | CASSPSPVYGYTF | TRBJ1-2 | . | . | TRBV6-6
TGCGCCAGCAAAGGGACTCCCACCGAAGCTTTCTTT | CASKGTPTEAFF | TRBJ1-1 | . | . | TRBV4-1
TGCAGTGCCAGGACTCGCAATGAGCAGTTCTTC | CSARTRNEQFF | TRBJ2-1 | . | . | TRBV20-1
TGTGCCAGCAGGTCGGACAGGGGCGGGCAAGAGACCCAGTACTTC | CASRSDRGGQETQYF | TRBJ2-5 | TRBD1 | few | TRBV28
TGCAGCGTTGCTTCGACCTGGGGGAACACTGAAGCTTTCTTT | CSVASTWGNTEAFF | TRBJ1-1 | . | . | TRBV29-1
TGTGCCTGGAGTAGAGGGGGGAACAATGAGCAGTTCTTC | CAWSRGGNNEQFF | TRBJ2-1 | . | few | TRBV30
TGTGCCAGTAGTATATGGGACACCGATCATGAGCAGTTCTTC | CASSIWDTDHEQFF | TRBJ2-1 | . | once | TRBV19
TGCGCCAGCAGCTCTCAACCTACAGGGCTGGCTTTCTTT | CASSSQPTGLAFF | TRBJ1-1 | . | . | TRBV4-1
TGCGCCAGCAGTCTTTTAGAACCTGCCTACAATGAGCAGTTCTTC | CASSLLEPAYNEQFF | TRBJ2-1 | . | . | TRBV5-1
TGCAGCGTTGAGGGGACAGGGGACTTTTATACGCAGTATTTT | CSVEGTGDFYTQYF | TRBJ2-3 | TRBD1 | . | TRBV29-1
TGTGCCAGCAGTCCCCCAGGCTCCTACAATGAGCAGTACTTC | CASSPPGSYNEQYF | TRBJ2-7 | . | few | TRBV27
TGCGCCAGCAGCTGGGGACAGAAATCACCCCTCCACTTT | CASSWGQKSPLHF | TRBJ1-6 | TRBD1 | . | TRBV5-1
TGTGCCAGCAGTTACGGGGGGTTCGATGAAAAACTGTTTTTT | CASSYGGFDEKLFF | TRBJ1-4 | . | . | TRBV6-6
TGTGCCAGCAGCCAAGATCGGGCAGGGACTACAATCTGGACCGGGGAGCTGTTTTTT | CASSQDRAGTTIWTGELFF | TRBJ2-2 | TRBD2 | . | TRBV14
TGTGCCAGCAGCCAAGGGAACAGAGATCAGCCCCAGCATTTT | CASSQGNRDQPQHF | TRBJ1-5 | . | . | TRBV14
TGTGCCAGCAGCTTCCTGGGCGCCCACAATGAGCAGTTCTTC | CASSFLGAHNEQFF | TRBJ2-1 | . | . | TRBV5-6
TGTGCCAGCAGGCGAGGGGTGAAAACAGATACGCAGTATTTT | CASRRGVKTDTQYF | TRBJ2-3 | . | . | TRBV13
TGTGCCACCCGACAACCCATCCTTCAAGAGACCCAGTACTTC | CATRQPILQETQYF | TRBJ2-5 | . | . | TRBV28
TGCGCCAGCAGCCAAGATACGGACAGGGGGCGTGGCTACACCTTC | CASSQDTDRGRGYTF | TRBJ1-2 | TRBD1 | . | TRBV4-1
TGCGCCAGCAGCCTCGGACTAGCGGGAGTGTGGGAAGAGACCCAGTACTTC | CASSLGLAGVWEETQYF | TRBJ2-5 | TRBD2 | . | TRBV5-1
TGCGCCAGCAGCCCGGGACCCGCGGGCAATGAGCAGTTCTTC | CASSPGPAGNEQFF | TRBJ2-1 | . | few | TRBV4-3
TGCAGTGCTACATCCGGGACGGCAGGGACCCAGTACTTC | CSATSGTAGTQYF | TRBJ2-5 | . | few | TRBV20-1
TGTGCCAGCAGTCCCCAACAGGGGATGAACACTGAAGCTTTCTTT | CASSPQQGMNTEAFF | TRBJ1-1 | TRBD1 | . | TRBV12-3/TRBV12-4
TGTGCCAGCAGTTCGACAAGACAGGGCTCCTACGAGCAGTACTTC | CASSSTRQGSYEQYF | TRBJ2-7 | TRBD1 | . | TRBV12-3/TRBV12-4
TGTGCCAGCAGCCGCGAGCGTGCCGGCTACGAGCAGTACTTC | CASSRERAGYEQYF | TRBJ2-7 | . | . | TRBV6-5
TGTGCCAGCAGTTTGGCTAGCGGATACACAGATACGCAGTATTTT | CASSLASGYTDTQYF | TRBJ2-3 | TRBD2 | . | TRBV28
TGTGCCAGCAGTTCCACAGCCCCGACTAGCGGGGTTGAGCAGTTCTTC | CASSSTAPTSGVEQFF | TRBJ2-1 | TRBD2 | . | TRBV6-5
TGTGCCAGCAGCATCGGACCGCGCGGCCACACCTTC | CASSIGPRGHTF | TRBJ1-2 | . | . | TRBV7-9
TGCGCCAGCAGCCAATTTGGGACAGCCGATGGCTACACCTTC | CASSQFGTADGYTF | TRBJ1-2 | TRBD1 | few | TRBV4-3
TGCAGCTCATTGGGGGATACAGGGACCGCTTTCTTT | CSSLGDTGTAFF | TRBJ1-1 | . | . | TRBV29-1
TGCGCCAGCAGCACCGGGACAGGGCTTGGACAGACCCAGTACTTC | CASSTGTGLGQTQYF | TRBJ2-5 | TRBD1 | . | TRBV5-1
TGTGCCAGCAGCTTAGCAACTAGCTCAGATACGCAGTATTTT | CASSLATSSDTQYF | TRBJ2-3 | . | few | TRBV7-9
TGCAGTGTTCGACGCAGGGGCGTTCTGGATGGCTACACCTTC | CSVRRRGVLDGYTF | TRBJ1-2 | . | . | TRBV20-1